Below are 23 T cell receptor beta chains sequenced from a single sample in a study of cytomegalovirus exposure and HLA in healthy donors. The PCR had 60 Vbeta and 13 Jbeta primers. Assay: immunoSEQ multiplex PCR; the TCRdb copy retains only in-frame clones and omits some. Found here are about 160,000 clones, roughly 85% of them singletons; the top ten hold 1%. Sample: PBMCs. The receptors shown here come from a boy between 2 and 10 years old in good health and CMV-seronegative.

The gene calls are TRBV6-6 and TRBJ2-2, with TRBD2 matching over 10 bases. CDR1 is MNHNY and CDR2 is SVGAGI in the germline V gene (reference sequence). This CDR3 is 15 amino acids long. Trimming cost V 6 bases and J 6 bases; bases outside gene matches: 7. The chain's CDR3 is CASSSLAGVPGELFF. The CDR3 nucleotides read TGTGCCAGCAGCTCCCTAGCGGGAGTACCCGGGGAGCTGTTTTTT.

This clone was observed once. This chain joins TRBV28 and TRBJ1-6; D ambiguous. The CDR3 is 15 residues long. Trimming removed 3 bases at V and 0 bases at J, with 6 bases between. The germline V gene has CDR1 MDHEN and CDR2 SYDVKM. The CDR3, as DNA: TGTGCCAGCAGTTTGAGAAGCTCCTATAATTCACCCCTCCACTTT. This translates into CASSLRSSYNSPLHF.

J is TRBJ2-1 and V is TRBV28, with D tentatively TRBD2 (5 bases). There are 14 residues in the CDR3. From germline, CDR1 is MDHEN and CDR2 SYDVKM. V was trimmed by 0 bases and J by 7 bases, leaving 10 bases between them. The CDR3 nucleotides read TGTGCCAGCAGTTTATGGGGGAGCAGAAATGAGCAGTTCTTC. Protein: CASSLWGSRNEQFF.

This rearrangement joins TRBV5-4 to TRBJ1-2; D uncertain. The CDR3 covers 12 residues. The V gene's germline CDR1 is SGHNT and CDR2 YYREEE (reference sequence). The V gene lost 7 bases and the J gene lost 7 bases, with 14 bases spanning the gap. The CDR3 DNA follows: TGTGCCAGCCGAAGGTGGGCCTCTGGCTACACCTTC. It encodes CASRRWASGYTF.

CDR3 bases: TGTGCCAGCAGTGTCACAGGGGATACCACCGGGGAGCTGTTTTTT. Its protein product is CASSVTGDTTGELFF. The chain employs TRBV5-4 and TRBJ2-2; TRBD1 matches 7 bases. This CDR3 has 15 amino acids. The trim removed 5 bases at V and 4 bases at J, leaving 8 bases unmatched. Germline loops: CDR1 SGHNT, CDR2 YYREEE (reference sequence). Using reference TRBV5-4 and TRBJ2-2 for the parts outside the CDR3, the full variable domain is ETGVTQSPTHLIKTRGQQVTLRCSSQSGHNTVSWYQQALGQGPQFIFQYYREEENGRGNFPPRFSGLQFPNYSSELNVNALELDDSALYLCASSVTGDTTGELFFGEGSRLTVL.

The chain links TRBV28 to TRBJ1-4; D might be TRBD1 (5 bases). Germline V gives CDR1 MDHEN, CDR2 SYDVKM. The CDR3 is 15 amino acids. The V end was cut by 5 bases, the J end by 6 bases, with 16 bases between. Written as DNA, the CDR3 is TGTGCCAGCAGTCCCTCGGGGGGGTTTGATGAAAAACTGTTTTTT. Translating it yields CASSPSGGFDEKLFF.

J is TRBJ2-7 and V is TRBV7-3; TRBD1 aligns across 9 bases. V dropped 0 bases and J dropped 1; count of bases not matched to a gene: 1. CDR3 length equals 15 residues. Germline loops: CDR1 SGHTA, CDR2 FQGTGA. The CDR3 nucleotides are TGTGCCAGCAGCTTAACGGGACAGGGTTCCTACGAGCAGTACTTC. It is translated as CASSLTGQGSYEQYF.

CDR3 DNA sequence: TGTGCCAGTAGTATTGGCAGGACTTCTGGAAACACCATATATTTT. It encodes CASSIGRTSGNTIYF. The chain joins TRBV19 to TRBJ1-3, with no clear D. Per the germline V gene, CDR1 is LNHDA and CDR2 is SQIVND (reference sequence). The ends were cut back, 3 bases at V and 1 base at J, with 10 bases in the middle. The CDR3 length is 15 residues. Together with reference TRBV19 and TRBJ1-3, the CDR3 gives the full variable domain: DGGITQSPKYLFRKEGQNVTLSCEQNLNHDAMYWYRQDPGQGLRLIYYSQIVNDFQKGDIAEGYSVSREKKESFPLTVTSAQKNPTAFYLCASSIGRTSGNTIYFGEGSWLTVV.

In nucleotides, the CDR3 is TGTGCCAGCAGCTTTCCTAGCGGCTACGAGCAGTACTTC. Translating gives CASSFPSGYEQYF. V is TRBV5-6 and J is TRBJ2-7, with 7 bases lining up with TRBD2. The V gene's germline CDR1 is SGHDT and CDR2 YYEEEE. The CDR3 sequence is 13 residues long. With V trimmed by 2 bases and J by 3 bases, 2 bases remained unmatched.

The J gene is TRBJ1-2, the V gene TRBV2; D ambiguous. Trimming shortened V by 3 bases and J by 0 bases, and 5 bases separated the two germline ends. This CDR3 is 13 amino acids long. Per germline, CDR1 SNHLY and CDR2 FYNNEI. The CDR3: CASSERPNYGYTF. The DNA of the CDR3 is TGTGCCAGCAGTGAGAGGCCTAACTATGGCTACACCTTC.

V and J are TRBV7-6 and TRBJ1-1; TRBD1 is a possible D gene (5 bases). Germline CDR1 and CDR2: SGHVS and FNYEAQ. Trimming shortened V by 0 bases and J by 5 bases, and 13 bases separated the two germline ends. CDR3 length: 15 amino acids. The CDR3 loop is CASSLARPGGTEAFF. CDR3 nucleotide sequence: TGTGCCAGCAGCTTAGCTAGGCCGGGGGGAACTGAAGCTTTCTTT.

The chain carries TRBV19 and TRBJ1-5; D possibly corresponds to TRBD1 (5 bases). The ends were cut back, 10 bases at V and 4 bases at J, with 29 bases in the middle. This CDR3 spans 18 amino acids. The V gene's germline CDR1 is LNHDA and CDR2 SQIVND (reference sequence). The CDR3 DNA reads TGTGCCACCCGAGGAGGGGCCCCAATCCCAACAATAAATCAGCCCCAGCATTTT. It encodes CATRGGAPIPTINQPQHF.

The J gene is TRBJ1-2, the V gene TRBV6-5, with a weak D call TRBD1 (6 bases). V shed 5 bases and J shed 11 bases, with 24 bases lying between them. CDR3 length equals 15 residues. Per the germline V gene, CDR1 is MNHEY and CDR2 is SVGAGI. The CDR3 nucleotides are TGTGCCAGCAGTCTTCTAACAGGGACGGCCTCTGGGTACACCTTC. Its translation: CASSLLTGTASGYTF.

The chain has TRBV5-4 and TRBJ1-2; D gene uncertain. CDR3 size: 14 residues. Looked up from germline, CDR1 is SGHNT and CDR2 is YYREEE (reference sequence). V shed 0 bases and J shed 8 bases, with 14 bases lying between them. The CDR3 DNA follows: TGTGCCAGCAGCTTGGACCCTAGGACTTGGGGCTACACCTTC. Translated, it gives CASSLDPRTWGYTF.

CDR3 DNA: TGTGCCGCCGGACCCGCCAAGGCGGGGGGGCCGGAGAATGAGCAGTTCTTC. This sequence encodes CAAGPAKAGGPENEQFF. The rearrangement joins TRBV10-3 to TRBJ2-1, with 9 nucleotides matching TRBD2. The CDR3 contains 17 residues. After removal of 11 bases from V and 7 bases from J, the junction contained 21 bases not matched to a gene. Per germline, CDR1 ENHRY and CDR2 SYGVKD.

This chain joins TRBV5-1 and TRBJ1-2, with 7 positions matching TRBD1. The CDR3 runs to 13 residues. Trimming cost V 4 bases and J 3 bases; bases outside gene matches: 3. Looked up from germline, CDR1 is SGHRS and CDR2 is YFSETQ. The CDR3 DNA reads TGCGCCAGCAGCCCCGGACAGGACTATGGCTACACCTTC. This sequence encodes CASSPGQDYGYTF.

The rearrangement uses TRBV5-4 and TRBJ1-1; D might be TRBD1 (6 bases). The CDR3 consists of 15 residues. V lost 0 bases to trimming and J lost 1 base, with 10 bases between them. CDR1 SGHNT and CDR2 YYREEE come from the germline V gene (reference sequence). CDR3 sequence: CASSLGAGENTEAFF. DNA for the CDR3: TGTGCCAGCAGCTTGGGGGCAGGGGAGAACACTGAAGCTTTCTTT.

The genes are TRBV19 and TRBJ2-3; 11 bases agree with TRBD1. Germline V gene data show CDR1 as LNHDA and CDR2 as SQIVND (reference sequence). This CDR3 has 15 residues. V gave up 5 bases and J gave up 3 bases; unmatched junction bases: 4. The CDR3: CASSSGQGATDTQYF. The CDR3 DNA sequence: TGTGCCAGTAGTTCCGGACAGGGGGCTACAGATACGCAGTATTTT.

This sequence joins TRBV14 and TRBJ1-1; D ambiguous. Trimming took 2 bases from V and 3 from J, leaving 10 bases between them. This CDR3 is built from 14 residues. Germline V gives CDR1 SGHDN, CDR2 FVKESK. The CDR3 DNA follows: TGTGCCAGCAGCCAACCTCCGGGGTACACTGAAGCTTTCTTT. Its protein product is CASSQPPGYTEAFF.

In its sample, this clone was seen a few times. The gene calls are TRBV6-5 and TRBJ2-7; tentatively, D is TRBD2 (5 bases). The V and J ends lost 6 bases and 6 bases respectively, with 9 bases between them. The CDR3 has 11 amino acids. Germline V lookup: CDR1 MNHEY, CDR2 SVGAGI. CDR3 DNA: TGTGCCAGCAGGGACGGAGGCGAGCAGTACTTC. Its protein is CASRDGGEQYF.

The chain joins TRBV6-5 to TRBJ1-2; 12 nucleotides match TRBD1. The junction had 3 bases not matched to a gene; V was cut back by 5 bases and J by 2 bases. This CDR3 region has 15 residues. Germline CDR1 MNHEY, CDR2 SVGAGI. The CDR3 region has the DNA TGTGCCAGCAGTCAGGGACAGGGGGCAAACTATGGCTACACCTTC. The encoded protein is CASSQGQGANYGYTF.

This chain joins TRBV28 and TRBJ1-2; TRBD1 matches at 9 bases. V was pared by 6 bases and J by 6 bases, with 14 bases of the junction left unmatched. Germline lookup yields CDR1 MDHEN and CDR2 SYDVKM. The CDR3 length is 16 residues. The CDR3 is CASRLNTGQGNDGYTF. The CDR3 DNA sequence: TGTGCCAGCAGACTTAATACCGGACAGGGGAACGATGGCTACACCTTC.

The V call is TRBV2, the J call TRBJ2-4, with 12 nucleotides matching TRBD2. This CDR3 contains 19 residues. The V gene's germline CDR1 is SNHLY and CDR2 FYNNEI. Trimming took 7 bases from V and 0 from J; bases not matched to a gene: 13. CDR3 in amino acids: CASKFLATSGGLAKNIQYF. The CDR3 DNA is TGTGCCAGCAAATTCTTGGCGACTAGCGGGGGACTAGCCAAAAACATTCAGTACTTC.